Here is one T cell receptor beta chain with its context. No antigen is known for it. The trim removed 2 bases at V and 4 bases at J, leaving 3 bases unmatched. The V gene's germline CDR1 is SEHNR and CDR2 FQNEAQ (reference sequence). CDR3 length equals 15 residues. The data belong to a study of cytomegalovirus exposure and HLA in healthy donors. The wider study: A prior study identified approximately 120 million unique TCR beta sequences from roughly 180 million T cells. Study-wide points: There was a cluster of highly shared sequence variants that was likely a sequencing artifact. Generally TCR sequences proved uncommon, though certain public TCRs appeared in numerous donors.

It was with 60 Vbeta and 13 Jbeta primers that the PCR ran. The assay was immunoSEQ multiplex PCR, and TCRdb's table has in-frame clones only and misses some. The profile covers about 150,000 clones, with more than 80% appearing a single time and about 2.4% taken by the ten largest. This chain links TRBV7-9 with TRBJ2-5; 11 positions match TRBD2. This TCR was recovered from a male donor in good health and CMV-seronegative. The sequencing sample was made of PBMCs. The CDR3 DNA reads as TGTGCCAGCAGCTTAACTAGCGGGAGCGGAGAGACCCAGTACTTC. It is translated as CASSLTSGSGETQYF. The whole variable domain, remainder taken from reference TRBV7-9 and TRBJ2-5, is DTGVSQNPRHKITKRGQNVTFRCDPISEHNRLYWYRQTLGQGPEFLTYFQNEAQLEKSRLLSDRFSAERPKGSFSTLEIQRTEQGDSAMYLCASSLTSGSGETQYFGPGTRLLVL.